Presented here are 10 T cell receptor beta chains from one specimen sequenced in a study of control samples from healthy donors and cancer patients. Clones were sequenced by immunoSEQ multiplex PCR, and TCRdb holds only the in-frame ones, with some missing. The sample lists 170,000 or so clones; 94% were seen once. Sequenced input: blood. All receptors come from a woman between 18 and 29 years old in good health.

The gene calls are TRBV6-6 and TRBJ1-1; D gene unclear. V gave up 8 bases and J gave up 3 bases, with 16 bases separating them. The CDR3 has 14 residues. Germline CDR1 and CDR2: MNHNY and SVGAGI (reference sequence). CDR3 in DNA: TGTGCCAGCGGCCTTGGTGAGAGGGACACTGAAGCTTTCTTT. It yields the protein CASGLGERDTEAFF.

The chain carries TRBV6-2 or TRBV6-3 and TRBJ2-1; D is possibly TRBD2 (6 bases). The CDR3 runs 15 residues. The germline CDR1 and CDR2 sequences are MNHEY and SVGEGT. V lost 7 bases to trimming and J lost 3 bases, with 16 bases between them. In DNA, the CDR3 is TGTGCCAGCAACCCCATAGCGGATAGCTACAATGAGCAGTTCTTC. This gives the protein CASNPIADSYNEQFF.

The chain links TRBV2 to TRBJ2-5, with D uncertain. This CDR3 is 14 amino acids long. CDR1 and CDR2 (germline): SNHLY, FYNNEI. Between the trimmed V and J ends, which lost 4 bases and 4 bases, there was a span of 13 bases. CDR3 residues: CASSGAPGGETQYF. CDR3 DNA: TGTGCCAGCAGTGGCGCCCCAGGTGGAGAGACCCAGTACTTC. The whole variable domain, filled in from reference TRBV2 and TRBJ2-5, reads EPEVTQTPSHQVTQMGQEVILRCVPISNHLYFYWYRQILGQKVEFLVSFYNNEISEKSEIFDDQFSVERPDGSNFTLKIRSTKLEDSAMYFCASSGAPGGETQYFGPGTRLLVL.

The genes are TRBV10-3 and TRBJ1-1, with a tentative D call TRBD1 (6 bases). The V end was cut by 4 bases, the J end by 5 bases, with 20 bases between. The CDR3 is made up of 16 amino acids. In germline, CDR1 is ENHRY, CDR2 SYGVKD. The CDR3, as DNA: TGTGCCATCAGTGTTAAGGGTAGAAGGGGGAGTACTGAAGCTTTCTTT. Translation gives CAISVKGRRGSTEAFF.

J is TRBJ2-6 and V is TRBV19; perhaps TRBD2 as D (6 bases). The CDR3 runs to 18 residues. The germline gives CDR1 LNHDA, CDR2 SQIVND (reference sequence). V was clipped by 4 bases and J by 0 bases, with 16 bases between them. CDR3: CASSTRLGKSSGANVLTF. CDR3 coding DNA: TGTGCCAGTAGTACCCGACTAGGGAAGAGCTCTGGGGCCAACGTCCTGACTTTC.

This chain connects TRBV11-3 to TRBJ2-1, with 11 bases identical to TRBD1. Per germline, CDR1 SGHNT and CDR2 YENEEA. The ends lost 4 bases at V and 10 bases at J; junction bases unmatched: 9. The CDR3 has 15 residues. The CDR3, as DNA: TGTGCCAGCAGCTCCCGGGACAGGGGGATTGAGGAGCAGTTCTTC. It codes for CASSSRDRGIEEQFF.

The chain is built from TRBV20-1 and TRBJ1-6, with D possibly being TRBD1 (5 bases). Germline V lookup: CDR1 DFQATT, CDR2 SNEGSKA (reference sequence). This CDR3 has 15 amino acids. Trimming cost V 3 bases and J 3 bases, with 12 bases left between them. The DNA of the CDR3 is TGCAGTGCTAGTACGGGGGACGACTATAATTCACCCCTCCACTTT. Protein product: CSASTGDDYNSPLHF.

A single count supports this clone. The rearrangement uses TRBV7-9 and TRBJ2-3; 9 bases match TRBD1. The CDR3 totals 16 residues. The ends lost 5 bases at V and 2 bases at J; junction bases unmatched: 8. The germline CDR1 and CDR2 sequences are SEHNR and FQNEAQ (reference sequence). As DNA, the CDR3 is TGTGCCAGCAGCCAGAACAGGGGGCTAGTCACAGATACGCAGTATTTT. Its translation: CASSQNRGLVTDTQYF.

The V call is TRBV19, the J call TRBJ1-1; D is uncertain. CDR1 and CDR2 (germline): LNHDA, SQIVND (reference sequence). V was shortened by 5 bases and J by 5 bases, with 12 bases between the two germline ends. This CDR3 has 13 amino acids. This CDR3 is CASSLFLRTEAFF. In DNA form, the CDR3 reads TGTGCCAGTAGTCTCTTCCTGCGAACTGAAGCTTTCTTT.

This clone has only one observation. CDR3 in DNA: TGTGCCAGCTCACAGACGACAGTCCTCTCTGGAAACACCATATATTTT. Its translation is CASSQTTVLSGNTIYF. The V gene is TRBV18, the J gene TRBJ1-3; D is perhaps TRBD1 (5 bases). The V end lost 4 bases, the J end lost 0 bases, and 13 bases lay between the germline ends. This CDR3 comprises 16 residues. The V gene's germline CDR1 is KGHSH and CDR2 LQKENI.